A single TCR beta chain is shown here with its context. The data originate from a study of T-cell reconstitution after alpha-beta-depleted transplantation in children. Trimming stripped 1 base from V and 8 bases from J, with 17 bases between. This CDR3 comprises 15 residues. Germline-derived CDR1 and CDR2 are SGHAT and FQNNGV. Unique molecular identifiers featured in how the TCRbeta library was prepared. One entry per CDR3 protein, called by TCRdb with MiXCR from the PCR reads. Of about 490,000 distinct CDR3 sequences in the sample, 10% to 13% were seen once. This TCR was recovered from a child aged 2 to 9 with inherited bone marrow failure, due to receive a stem cell transplant. The V gene is TRBV11-2, the J gene TRBJ1-2; weak D call: TRBD1 (5 bases). Specimen: PBMCs, collected before TCRalphabeta/CD19-depleted stem cell transplant. The DNA of the CDR3 is TGTGCCAGCAGCTTAGGGGCGCGGCAGGGTGAAGGCTACACCTTC. Residues: CASSLGARQGEGYTF.